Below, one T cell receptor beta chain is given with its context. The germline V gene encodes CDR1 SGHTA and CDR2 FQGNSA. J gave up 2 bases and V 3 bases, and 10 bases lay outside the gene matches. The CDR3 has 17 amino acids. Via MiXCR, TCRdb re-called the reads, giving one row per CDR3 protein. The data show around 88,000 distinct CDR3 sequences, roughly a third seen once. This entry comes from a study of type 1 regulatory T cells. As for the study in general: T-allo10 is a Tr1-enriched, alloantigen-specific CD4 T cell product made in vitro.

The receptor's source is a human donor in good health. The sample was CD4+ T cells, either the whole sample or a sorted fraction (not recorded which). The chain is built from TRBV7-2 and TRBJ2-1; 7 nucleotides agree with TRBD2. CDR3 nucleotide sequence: TGTGCCAGCAGCTTGGTCCCGGGGAGGGAGCCCTACAATGAGCAGTTCTTC. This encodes CASSLVPGREPYNEQFF.